The entry that follows covers one TCR beta chain sequence. This record comes from a study of T-cell reconstitution after alpha-beta-depleted transplantation in children. Unique molecular identifiers were incorporated during preparation of the TCRbeta library. TCRdb re-derived calls from the PCR reads in MiXCR, one entry per CDR3 protein. The table includes some 500,000 distinct CDR3 sequences, about a sixth detected once. Looked up from germline, CDR1 is GTSNPN and CDR2 is SVGIG (reference sequence). Trimming stripped 0 bases from V and 7 bases from J, with 13 bases between. The CDR3 sequence is 14 residues long.

The TCR sequence derives from a human donor who donated a stem cell graft to a child with acute lymphoblastic leukemia. The material was PBMCs from the stem cell graft donor, obtained from the stem cell graft. The genes are TRBV30 and TRBJ1-5, with D perhaps matching TRBD1 (5 bases). Here the CDR3 DNA reads TGTGCCTGGAGTGTACGGGCGGGGCGACAGCCCCAGCATTTT. Protein sequence: CAWSVRAGRQPQHF.